This T cell receptor beta chain was found in a study of T cells in Graves' hyperthyroidism and ophthalmopathy. Looking at the study overall: Peripheral blood was taken when the disease was first diagnosed, before any treatment began.

Trimming removed 4 bases from V and 2 bases from J; junction bases left unmatched: 16. The CDR3 has 20 residues. The germline gives CDR1 LNHDA, CDR2 SQIVND (reference sequence). As for this clonotype: Its antigen remains unidentified.

RNA transcripts served as the template for amplifying TCR beta CDR3 regions. TCR CDR3 underwent first-round RT-PCR with the HTBI primer set. TCRdb recomputed calls from the multiplex PCR reads with MiXCR, one row per CDR3 protein. The sample lists some 300,000 distinct CDR3 sequences, around 16% occurring once. Study-level findings and limits: Also found in blood were most expanded thyroid clonotypes above 0.001.

The study enrolled patients aged 18 to 65 with newly diagnosed hyperthyroidism of under 2 months' duration. The PBMCs had their origin in 10 ml of fresh peripheral blood. This chain joins TRBV19 and TRBJ2-1, with 11 bases matching TRBD2. The origin of this receptor is a man aged 30 to 39 with Graves' hyperthyroidism. The sequenced sample consisted of blood. CDR3 sequence: CASSTDTSGSSPQPYNEQFF. CDR3 DNA: TGTGCCAGTAGTACGGATACTAGCGGGAGCAGTCCCCAACCCTACAATGAGCAGTTCTTC.